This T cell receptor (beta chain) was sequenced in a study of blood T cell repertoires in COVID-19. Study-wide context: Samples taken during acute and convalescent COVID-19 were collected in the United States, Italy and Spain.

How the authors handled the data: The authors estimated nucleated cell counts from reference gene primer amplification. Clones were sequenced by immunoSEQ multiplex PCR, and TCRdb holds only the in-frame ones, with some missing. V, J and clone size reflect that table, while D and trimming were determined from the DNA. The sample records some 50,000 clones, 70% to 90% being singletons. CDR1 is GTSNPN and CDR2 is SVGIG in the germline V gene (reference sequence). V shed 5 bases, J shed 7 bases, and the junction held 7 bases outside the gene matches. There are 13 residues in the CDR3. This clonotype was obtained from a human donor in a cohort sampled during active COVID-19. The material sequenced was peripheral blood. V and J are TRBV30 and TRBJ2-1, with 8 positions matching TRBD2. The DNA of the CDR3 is TGTGCCTGGTCCGGGGGGGCCCCGAATGAGCAGTTCTTC. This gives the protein CAWSGGAPNEQFF.